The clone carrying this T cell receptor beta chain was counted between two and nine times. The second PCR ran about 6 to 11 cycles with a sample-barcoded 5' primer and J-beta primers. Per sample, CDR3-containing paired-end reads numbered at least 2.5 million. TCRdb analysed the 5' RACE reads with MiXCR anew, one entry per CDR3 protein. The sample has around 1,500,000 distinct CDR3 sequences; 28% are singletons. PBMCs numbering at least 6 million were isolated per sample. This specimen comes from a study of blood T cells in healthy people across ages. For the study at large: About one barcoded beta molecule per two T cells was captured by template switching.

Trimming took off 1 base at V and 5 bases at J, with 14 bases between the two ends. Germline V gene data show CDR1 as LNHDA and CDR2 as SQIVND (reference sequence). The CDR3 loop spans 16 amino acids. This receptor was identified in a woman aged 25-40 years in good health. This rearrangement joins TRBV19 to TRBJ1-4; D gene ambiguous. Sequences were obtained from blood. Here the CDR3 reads CASSIGVPTQNEKLFF. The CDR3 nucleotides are TGTGCCAGTAGTATAGGGGTCCCGACCCAGAATGAAAAACTGTTTTTT.